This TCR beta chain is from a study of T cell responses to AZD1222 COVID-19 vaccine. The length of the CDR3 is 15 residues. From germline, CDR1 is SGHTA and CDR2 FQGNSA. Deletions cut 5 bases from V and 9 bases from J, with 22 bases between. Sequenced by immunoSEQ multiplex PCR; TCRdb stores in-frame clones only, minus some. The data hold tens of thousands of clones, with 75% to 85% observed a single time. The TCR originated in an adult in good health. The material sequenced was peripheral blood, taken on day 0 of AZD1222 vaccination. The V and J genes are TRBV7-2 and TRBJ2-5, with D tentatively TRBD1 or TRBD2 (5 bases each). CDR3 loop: CASSPRDDRTWAQYF. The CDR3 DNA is TGTGCCAGCAGCCCCCGGGACGACCGTACCTGGGCCCAGTACTTC.